Listed below are T cell receptor beta chains from one sample, sequenced in a study of Graves' ophthalmopathy and Graves' hyperthyroidism. Using its own MiXCR run on the multiplex PCR reads, TCRdb lists one record per CDR3 protein. The data show about 620,000 distinct CDR3 sequences, about 20% seen once. The sequenced sample was peripheral blood. The source of these receptors is a woman younger than 35 with stable Graves' hyperthyroidism. Some clones in this sample may be carry-over from other donors' samples. The CDR3 runs from the conserved cysteine through the conserved F or W. A D gene is named only where the DNA matches it firmly. Expanded clones get a size class; other rows say once, few or many, or leave the size out.

TRBJ2-5 14 - TRBV5-1 - CASSFDSPFGTQYF TGCGCCAGCAGCTTTGACAGTCCCTTCGGGACCCAGTACTTC
TRBJ1-5 20 many TRBV27 - CASSLTPNWASPNSNQPQHF TGTGCCAGCAGTCTTACCCCCAATTGGGCCAGTCCAAATAGCAATCAGCCCCAGCATTTT
TRBJ2-7 14 many TRBV20-1 TRBD2 CSARGAGGSYEQYF TGCAGTGCTAGAGGGGCGGGGGGTAGTTACGAGCAGTACTTC
TRBJ2-7 19 many TRBV5-1 TRBD1 CASSLTDRGGPSRQYEQYF TGCGCCAGCAGCCTCACGGACAGGGGGGGACCCTCTAGGCAGTACGAGCAGTACTTC
TRBJ2-7 15 - TRBV9 - CASSVGDPGPYEQYF TGTGCCAGCAGCGTAGGGGACCCGGGCCCCTACGAGCAGTACTTC
TRBJ2-7 12 - TRBV6-1 TRBD1 CASRNTGVEQYF TGTGCCAGCAGGAATACAGGGGTCGAGCAGTACTTC
TRBJ1-6 12 many TRBV28 - CASSGGKSPLHF TGTGCCAGCAGTGGAGGGAAATCACCCCTCCACTTT
TRBJ2-2 13 many TRBV6-1 - CASKISLSGELFF TGTGCCAGCAAAATCTCTCTGTCCGGGGAGCTGTTTTTT
TRBJ1-1 11 many TRBV28 - CASVTNTEAFF TGTGCCAGCGTTACGAACACTGAAGCTTTCTTT
TRBJ1-1 14 many TRBV11-3 - CASSLGDGDTEAFF TGTGCCAGCAGCTTAGGGGATGGGGACACTGAAGCTTTCTTT
TRBJ1-5 15 many TRBV28 TRBD1 CASSTRQGYNQPQHF TGTGCCAGCAGTACCCGACAGGGGTACAATCAGCCCCAGCATTTT
TRBJ2-5 15 - TRBV12-3/TRBV12-4 - CASADGQGIQETQYF TGTGCTAGTGCCGACGGCCAGGGAATCCAAGAGACCCAGTACTTC